This TCR beta chain was found in a study of PD-L1 blockade in urothelial cancer. Looking at the study overall: Patients' atezolizumab regimen, 1,200 mg intravenously every 3 weeks, began in 2014.

The CDR3 totals 18 residues. CDR1 is SGHTA and CDR2 is FQGNSA in the germline V gene. Trimming took 5 bases from V and 0 from J; bases not matched to a gene: 8. Time point given: pretreatment peripheral blood. The method was immunoSEQ multiplex PCR; TCRdb's version includes in-frame clones alone and lacks a portion of them. The sample shows tens of thousands of clones, over 80% of them seen only once. The receptor's source is a woman in her sixties or seventies with urothelial cancer. The sequencing here drew on PBMCs, taken around atezolizumab (anti-PD-L1) treatment. The gene calls are TRBV7-2 and TRBJ2-3; the match to TRBD2 covers 13 bases. The CDR3 is CASSSGLAGAISTDTQYF. DNA for the CDR3: TGTGCCAGCAGCAGCGGACTAGCGGGGGCCATTAGCACAGATACGCAGTATTTT.